In this sample, the clone carrying this T cell receptor beta chain turned up a few times. A read error may account for a junction end that differs from germline. RNA transcripts provided the source from which TCR beta CDR3 regions were amplified. RT-PCR in the first round (using the HTBI primer set) targeted the TCR CDR3. TCRdb used MiXCR to reprocess the multiplex PCR reads, holding one entry per CDR3 protein. The sample shows about 710,000 distinct CDR3 sequences, less than 20% of them seen only once. Looked up from germline, CDR1 is SGHAT and CDR2 is FQNNGV. The CDR3 contains 15 residues. These data belong to a study of T cells in Graves' hyperthyroidism and ophthalmopathy. Stable Graves' hyperthyroidism denoted no ophthalmopathy progression over 18 months. Exclusion followed for patients with uncontrolled infection, other autoimmune disease, pregnancy or lactation.

V gene TRBV11-2 combines with J gene TRBJ2-1; 13 bases are a match to TRBD2. This receptor was obtained from a man between 18 and 35 years old with Graves' hyperthyroidism. The source material was blood. In nucleotides, the CDR3 is TGTGCCAGCACCACTAGCGGGAGGGCCTACGATGAGCAGTTCTTC. This codes for CASTTSGRAYDEQFF.